This T cell receptor beta chain came from a study of early T cells in non-severe SARS-CoV-2 infection. This clonotype was detected many times. A single record per CDR3 protein comes from TCRdb applying MiXCR to the 5' RACE reads. The table records more than 60,000 distinct CDR3 sequences, roughly 12% of them present only once. Trimming removed 3 bases from V and 8 bases from J; junction bases left unmatched: 2. Germline-derived CDR1 and CDR2 are DFQATT and SNEGSKA (reference sequence). This CDR3 contains 11 residues. The sequence was collected from an adult who was a healthcare worker with PCR-confirmed SARS-CoV-2 infection or an uninfected control (not recorded which). The genes are TRBV20-1 and TRBJ1-2, with 8 positions matching TRBD1. Material: whole blood, obtained at baseline. The CDR3 is CSASRGQGYTF. The CDR3 DNA reads TGCAGTGCTAGCAGGGGGCAAGGCTACACCTTC.